This T cell receptor beta chain comes out of a study of response to subunit inactivated influenza vaccine. Germline V CDR1 and CDR2: LNHDA, SQIVND (reference sequence). Trimming left V 6 bases short and J 8 bases short, with 10 bases between. This CDR3 is 11 amino acids long. From the RT-PCR reads, TCRdb called clonotypes with MiXCR, one entry per CDR3 protein. Here the sample spans about 540,000 distinct CDR3 sequences, roughly 23% being singletons. In addition, the sample was reused for a study of T cells expressing NK-cell markers. In that study: Template switching by 5'RACE with UMIs generated the TCR beta cDNA.

The material was CD4+ T cells sorted from PBMCs, obtained about 13 days after vaccination. The receptor comes from a middle-aged man who received an inactivated influenza vaccine. The chain couples TRBV19 to TRBJ1-2; no clear D gene. The CDR3 DNA reads TGTGCCAGTAGGACCGACGGCGGCTACACCTTC. Protein product: CASRTDGGYTF.